The sample holds one count of the clone carrying this T cell receptor (beta chain). Primers: 60 V beta forward and 13 J beta reverse. Assay used: immunoSEQ multiplex PCR; TCRdb lists only in-frame clones, some missing. The sample includes 100,000 or so clones, about nine tenths seen only once; the top ten take approximately 14%. Germline V CDR1 and CDR2: MGHRA, YSYEKL. The CDR3 is made up of 17 amino acids. J was trimmed by 5 bases and V by 0 bases; bases with no gene match: 8. The data originate from a study of glioma-infiltrating T cells after dendritic cell vaccination. The receptor was derived from a human donor with glioblastoma. The specimen comprised blood, sampled before dendritic cell vaccination. The J gene is TRBJ2-2, the V gene TRBV4-1, with 8 nucleotides matching TRBD2. The CDR3 nucleotides are TGCGCCAGCAGCCAAGATGGGGGACTAGTGTCAACCGGGGAGCTGTTTTTT. Its protein is CASSQDGGLVSTGELFF.